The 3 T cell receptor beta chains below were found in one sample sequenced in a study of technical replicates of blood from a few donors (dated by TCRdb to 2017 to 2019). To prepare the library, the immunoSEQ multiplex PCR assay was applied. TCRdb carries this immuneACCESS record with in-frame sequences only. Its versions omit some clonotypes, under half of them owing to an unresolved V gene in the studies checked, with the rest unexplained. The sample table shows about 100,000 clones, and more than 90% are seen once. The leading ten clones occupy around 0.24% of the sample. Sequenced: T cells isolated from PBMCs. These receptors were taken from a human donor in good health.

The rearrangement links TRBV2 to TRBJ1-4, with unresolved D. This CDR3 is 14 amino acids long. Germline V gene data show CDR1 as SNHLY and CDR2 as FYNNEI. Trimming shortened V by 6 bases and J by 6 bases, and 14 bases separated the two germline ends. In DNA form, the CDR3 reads TGTGCCAGCAGATTAGTTGTTAGCGATGAAAAACTGTTTTTT. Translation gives CASRLVVSDEKLFF.

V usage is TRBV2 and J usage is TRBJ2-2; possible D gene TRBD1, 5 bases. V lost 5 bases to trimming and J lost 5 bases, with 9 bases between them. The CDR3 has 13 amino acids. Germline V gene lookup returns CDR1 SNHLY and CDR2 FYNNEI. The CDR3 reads CASSQGSTGELFF. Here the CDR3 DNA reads TGTGCCAGCAGTCAGGGATCGACCGGGGAGCTGTTTTTT.

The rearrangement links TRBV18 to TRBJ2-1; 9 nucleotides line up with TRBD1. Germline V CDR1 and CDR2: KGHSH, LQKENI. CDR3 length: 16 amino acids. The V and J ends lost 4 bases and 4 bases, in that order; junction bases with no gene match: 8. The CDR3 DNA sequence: TGTGCCAGCTCACAGACCGGGACAGGGCTGTACAATGAGCAGTTCTTC. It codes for CASSQTGTGLYNEQFF.